The 7 T cell receptor beta chains given below trace back to one sample, sequenced in a study of cytomegalovirus exposure and HLA in healthy donors. In the PCR, 60 Vbeta and 13 Jbeta primers were used. Assay: immunoSEQ multiplex PCR; the TCRdb copy retains only in-frame clones and omits some. The sample yields roughly 140,000 clones, approximately 80% seen once. Specimen: PBMCs. Receptor source: a man aged 18 to 29 in good health and CMV-seronegative.

The rearrangement joins TRBV18 to TRBJ2-7; 8 bases are shared with TRBD2. Germline V gene data show CDR1 as KGHSH and CDR2 as LQKENI. Trimming cost V 3 bases and J 5 bases; bases outside gene matches: 9. The CDR3 has 15 amino acids. CDR3 sequence (DNA): TGTGCCAGCTCACCTACCGTACTAGCGGTCCACGAGCAGTACTTC. This sequence encodes CASSPTVLAVHEQYF.

A few counts support this clone. This chain joins TRBV6-1 and TRBJ2-2; 10 bases match TRBD2. The CDR3 contains 16 residues. Germline CDR1 and CDR2: MNHNS and SASEGT. J was trimmed by 2 bases and V by 4 bases; bases with no gene match: 4. The chain's CDR3 is CASSAGLASNTGELFF. CDR3 sequence (DNA): TGTGCCAGCAGTGCGGGACTAGCGTCTAACACCGGGGAGCTGTTTTTT.

This clone was counted only a few times. This rearrangement joins TRBV9 to TRBJ1-5; D unclear. Germline lookup yields CDR1 SGDLS and CDR2 YYNGEE. This CDR3 is 13 amino acids long. The V and J ends lost 3 bases and 8 bases respectively, with 12 bases between them. CDR3 in DNA: TGTGCCAGCAGCGGGACCGGGAGGGAGCCCCAGCATTTT. This codes for CASSGTGREPQHF.

The chain recombines TRBV6-1 with TRBJ1-6, with D perhaps TRBD1 (5 bases). Trimming took 11 bases from V and 13 from J, leaving 21 bases between them. This CDR3 spans 13 amino acids. CDR1 and CDR2 from the germline V gene are MNHNS and SASEGT. As DNA, the CDR3 is TGTGCCCCATGTGGACACCCTTGGGGTCCCCTCCACTTT. Translation gives CAPCGHPWGPLHF.

With respect to this clone: In the same sample, other DNA sequences code for this CDR3. The J gene is TRBJ1-2, the V gene TRBV27, with D possibly TRBD1 on 5 matching bases. Trimming shortened V by 2 bases and J by 2 bases, and 6 bases separated the two germline ends. This CDR3 spans 13 amino acids. The germline V gene encodes CDR1 MNHEY and CDR2 SMNVEV (reference sequence). CDR3 sequence (DNA): TGTGCCAGCAGTTTAGCAGGGAACTATGGCTACACCTTC. This gives the protein CASSLAGNYGYTF.

CDR3 amino acids: CASSRGGLSNYGYTF. Written as DNA, the CDR3 is TGTGCCAGCAGTCGAGGGGGTTTAAGTAACTATGGCTACACCTTC. The V gene is TRBV27, the J gene TRBJ1-2, with D perhaps TRBD1 (6 bases). With 5 bases removed from V and 1 base from J, the gap between germline ends came to 14 bases. The CDR3 spans 15 residues. The germline V gene has CDR1 MNHEY and CDR2 SMNVEV (reference sequence).

The chain employs TRBV6-5 and TRBJ2-1; 10 bases fit TRBD2. V gave up 5 bases and J gave up 6 bases; unmatched junction bases: 7. Germline CDR1 and CDR2: MNHEY and SVGAGI. CDR3 length equals 15 residues. CDR3 sequence: CASSMILAGPNEQFF. The CDR3 DNA reads TGTGCCAGCAGTATGATACTAGCGGGGCCCAATGAGCAGTTCTTC.